This T cell receptor (beta chain) appears in the sequencing data of a study of regulatory T cells in long-lasting Graves disease. Study in general: Over 5 years on antithyroid drugs plus positive TSH receptor antibodies marked Graves' disease as persistent.

There are 13 residues in the CDR3. Deletions cut 8 bases from V and 2 bases from J, with 12 bases between. Germline CDR1 and CDR2: MNHNS and SASEGT. Described time point: persistent/refractory GD, antithyroid drugs over 5 years with positive TRAb. After RNA was extracted from PBMCs, the TCR library was made from it. Patient provenance is recorded as an endocrinology department in Xi'an, China. This clonotype was detected many times. Its matching antigen is unknown. Findings of the study overall: The analysis examined peripheral blood only and excluded thyroid tissue.

Sequencing libraries for TCR beta were prepared with iRepertoire HTBI primers and Arm-PCR of CDR3 regions. TCRdb processed the multiplex PCR reads anew with MiXCR; each CDR3 protein has one entry. This repertoire shows a few hundred thousand distinct CDR3 sequences, around 22% found once; its top ten account for around 24%. The sample consisted of peripheral blood mononuclear cells (PBMCs), taken when the disease was refractory, from a patient treated with antithyroid drugs. The receptor was isolated from a female donor with Graves disease. V and J are TRBV6-1 and TRBJ1-2; D is undetermined. CDR3 sequence: CASGPAGNYGYTF. CDR3 in DNA: TGTGCCAGCGGTCCGGCGGGAAACTATGGCTACACCTTC.